The 29 T cell receptor beta chains below come from one sample, sequenced in a study of neurological immune-mediated disorders. Each CDR3 protein is one row after TCRdb ran MiXCR on the 5' RACE reads. The data hold 100,000 or so distinct CDR3 sequences, with roughly an eighth observed a single time. The time point here: longitudinal time-point 2. Sequencing used PBMCs. Receptor source: a female donor with HTLV-1-associated myelopathy (HAM/TSP).

This clonotype was counted ten times or more. This chain links TRBV7-2 with TRBJ2-1; 9 bases line up with TRBD1. Germline V gene lookup returns CDR1 SGHTA and CDR2 FQGNSA. The CDR3 runs 17 residues. Trimming at V came to 1 base and at J to 2 bases, leaving 6 bases not matched to a gene. The CDR3 DNA reads TGTGCCAGCAGCTTAGTTATGAGACAGGGGGCCTACAATGAGCAGTTCTTC. It specifies CASSLVMRQGAYNEQFF.

This clonotype was recorded many times. The chain is built from TRBV10-3 and TRBJ2-1; a possible D gene is TRBD2 (5 bases). CDR3 length: 15 residues. From germline, CDR1 is ENHRY and CDR2 SYGVKD. Trimming took off 4 bases at V and 1 base at J, with 11 bases between the two ends. The CDR3 DNA follows: TGTGCCATCAGTGTAGGCGGGTCATCCTACAATGAGCAGTTCTTC. It yields the protein CAISVGGSSYNEQFF.

The sample holds a few counts of this clonotype. J is TRBJ1-1 and V is TRBV5-1; D not resolved. The CDR3 loop spans 15 amino acids. V was trimmed by 1 base and J by 1 base, leaving 11 bases between them. Germline V lookup: CDR1 SGHRS, CDR2 YFSETQ. Here the CDR3 reads CASSLQSTANTEAFF. As DNA, the CDR3 is TGCGCCAGCAGCTTGCAATCCACAGCGAACACTGAAGCTTTCTTT.

This clonotype was seen many times. The V and J genes are TRBV15 and TRBJ2-1; 8 nucleotides line up with TRBD1. The CDR3 length is 15 residues. The junction had 3 bases not matched to a gene; V was cut back by 2 bases and J by 3 bases. In germline, CDR1 is LNHNV, CDR2 YYDKDF (reference sequence). CDR3 bases: TGTGCCACCAGCAGACACGACAGGGGCTACAATGAGCAGTTCTTC. As protein: CATSRHDRGYNEQFF.

The chain links TRBV5-1 to TRBJ2-7, with a weak D call TRBD1 (6 bases). Per germline, CDR1 SGHRS and CDR2 YFSETQ. The CDR3 length is 15 residues. V was clipped by 4 bases and J by 1 base, with 15 bases between them. This CDR3 reads CASSPGDTLSYEQYF. Written as DNA, the CDR3 is TGCGCCAGCAGCCCCGGGGACACCCTTTCCTACGAGCAGTACTTC. Full variable domain (missing parts from reference TRBV5-1 and TRBJ2-7): KAGVTQTPRYLIKTRGQQVTLSCSPISGHRSVSWYQQTPGQGLQFLFEYFSETQRNKGNFPGRFSGRQFSNSRSEMNVSTLELGDSALYLCASSPGDTLSYEQYFGPGTRLTVT.

This clonotype occurred many times. This chain uses TRBV18 with TRBJ2-4; maybe TRBD1 (7 bases). CDR3 length: 16 amino acids. V was shortened by 0 bases and J by 2 bases, with 11 bases between the two germline ends. Germline lookup yields CDR1 KGHSH and CDR2 LQKENI. The CDR3 DNA reads as TGTGCCAGCTCACCACCCCAGGGGGGAACCAAAAACATTCAGTACTTC. It specifies CASSPPQGGTKNIQYF.

The sample holds many counts of this clonotype. The chain employs TRBV5-8 and TRBJ1-4, with D maybe TRBD1 (5 bases). This CDR3 region has 14 residues. V dropped 4 bases and J dropped 4 bases, with 11 bases sitting between them. The germline V gene encodes CDR1 SGHTS and CDR2 YDEGEE. CDR3 region: CASSKDSDNEKLFF. DNA for the CDR3: TGTGCCAGCAGCAAAGACAGCGATAATGAAAAACTGTTTTTT.

This clonotype was observed at least ten times. CDR3 bases: TGTGCCAGCAGCCCAATGGGGGCGAACTATGGCTACACCTTC. Translated: CASSPMGANYGYTF. This rearrangement joins TRBV12-3 or TRBV12-4 to TRBJ1-2, with D possibly TRBD1 on 6 matching bases. V was shortened by 6 bases and J by 2 bases, with 13 bases between the two germline ends. This CDR3 is 14 amino acids long.

This clonotype has at least ten counts. The chain combines TRBV20-1 with TRBJ1-1; D possibly corresponds to TRBD1 (5 bases). In germline, CDR1 is DFQATT, CDR2 SNEGSKA (reference sequence). Trimming took off 0 bases at V and 3 bases at J, with 14 bases between the two ends. The CDR3 is made up of 15 amino acids. Here the CDR3 DNA reads TGCAGTGCTAGAGATTGGGGGGAACAGTACACTGAAGCTTTCTTT. This translates into CSARDWGEQYTEAFF.

By share, this clonotype counts as medium-sized. The CDR3 DNA follows: TGCAGTGCTGAAGGGCGGGGGAGACAAGAGACCCAGTACTTC. This translates into CSAEGRGRQETQYF. V is TRBV20-1 and J is TRBJ2-5, with 7 bases that match TRBD2. Germline CDR1 reads DFQATT; CDR2 reads SNEGSKA (reference sequence). This CDR3 comprises 14 residues. V was clipped by 5 bases and J by 2 bases; unmatched bases: 8.

Concerning this clonotype itself: A much more abundant neighbour one base away suggests this may be a read error. This chain joins TRBV10-3 and TRBJ2-7; D is possibly TRBD1 or TRBD2 (6 bases each). Germline V gives CDR1 ENHRY, CDR2 SYGVKD. The V and J ends lost 5 bases and 7 bases respectively, with 18 bases between them. The CDR3 is 14 amino acids. CDR3 nucleotides: TGTGCCATCAGTAATAAACTGGAGGGGGGTGAGCAGTACTTC. It translates to CAISNKLEGGEQYF.

Ten or more counts support this clonotype. The chain joins TRBV5-1 to TRBJ2-3; perhaps TRBD1 as D (6 bases). Germline CDR1 reads SGHRS; CDR2 reads YFSETQ. Deletions cut 0 bases from V and 4 bases from J, with 6 bases between. This CDR3 has 13 amino acids. CDR3 loop: CASSLGTADTQYF. In DNA, the CDR3 is TGCGCCAGCAGCTTGGGGACAGCAGATACGCAGTATTTT.

This clonotype was observed at least ten times. V usage is TRBV11-2 and J usage is TRBJ2-3; tentatively, D is TRBD2 (5 bases). CDR3 length: 16 residues. V lost 5 bases, J lost 3 bases, and 18 bases lay in between. Per the germline V gene, CDR1 is SGHAT and CDR2 is FQNNGV. Here the CDR3 reads CASSPTPGLGTDTQYF. CDR3 nucleotides: TGTGCCAGCAGCCCCACTCCAGGACTCGGGACAGATACGCAGTATTTT.

This clonotype was counted a few times. The gene calls are TRBV20-1 and TRBJ1-6; D uncertain. CDR3 length: 13 residues. Germline V gene sequence: CDR1 DFQATT, CDR2 SNEGSKA (reference sequence). Trimming removed 6 bases from V and 7 bases from J, with 13 bases in between. Here the CDR3 DNA reads TGCAGTGCCCTAGAAGGGTCCAATTCACCCCTCCACTTT. This gives the protein CSALEGSNSPLHF.

The chain uses TRBV5-5 and TRBJ2-5, with 12 bases fitting TRBD1. CDR1 SGHKS and CDR2 YYEKEE come from the germline V gene (reference sequence). The V segment lost 3 bases and the J segment 4 bases; nucleotides outside the gene matches: 4. The CDR3 extends over 15 amino acids. The CDR3 sequence: CASSWGQGARETQYF. The CDR3 region has the DNA TGTGCCAGCAGCTGGGGACAGGGGGCTAGAGAGACCCAGTACTTC.

The chain links TRBV5-1 to TRBJ2-7, with 7 bases aligning to TRBD1. The CDR3 length is 16 residues. The trim removed 0 bases at V and 6 bases at J, leaving 12 bases unmatched. Germline V gene data show CDR1 as SGHRS and CDR2 as YFSETQ. CDR3 residues: CASSLADRAVSGEQYF. The CDR3 region has the DNA TGCGCCAGCAGCTTGGCCGACAGGGCAGTATCCGGCGAGCAGTACTTC.

To note about this clonotype: A read error may explain this, as a much larger clone is one base away. The rearrangement joins TRBV12-3 or TRBV12-4 to TRBJ2-3; D may be TRBD1 or TRBD2 (6 bases each). V was trimmed by 6 bases and J by 6 bases, leaving 13 bases between them. CDR3 size: 13 residues. CDR3 sequence reads: CASRPQGGDTQYF. In nucleotides, the CDR3 is TGTGCCAGCAGACCGCAAGGGGGGGATACGCAGTATTTT.

This clonotype was observed at least ten times. The chain links TRBV7-3 to TRBJ2-1; 8 positions match TRBD1. The CDR3 runs to 19 residues. From germline, CDR1 is SGHTA and CDR2 FQGTGA. Germline trimming cut 0 bases from V and 9 bases from J; bases unmatched to any gene: 19. The CDR3 is CASSLTGTGLLVGSGEQFF. The CDR3 bases are TGTGCCAGCAGCTTAACCGGGACAGGCTTATTGGTTGGGTCCGGTGAGCAGTTCTTC.

There are many counts of this clonotype. The chain is built from TRBV2 and TRBJ2-4, with TRBD2 matching over 9 bases. V was pared by 2 bases and J by 1 base, with 21 bases of the junction left unmatched. Germline V CDR1 and CDR2: SNHLY, FYNNEI. The CDR3 is made up of 22 amino acids. The CDR3 DNA is TGTGCCAGCAGTGAAAGGGCTAGCGGGGAACCCCCTAGCCCGGGCGCCAAAAACATTCAGTACTTC. It codes for CASSERASGEPPSPGAKNIQYF.

This clonotype was detected many times. This rearrangement joins TRBV5-1 to TRBJ2-3; 11 nucleotides match TRBD1. Looked up from germline, CDR1 is SGHRS and CDR2 is YFSETQ. With 4 bases clipped from V and 2 bases from J, the junction kept 6 bases outside the gene matches. The CDR3 length is 16 residues. DNA of the CDR3: TGCGCCAGCAGCGTGAGGACAGGGGGCTCCACAGATACGCAGTATTTT. Protein sequence: CASSVRTGGSTDTQYF.

In this sample, this clonotype turned up many times. The chain joins TRBV28 to TRBJ2-3; the match to TRBD2 covers 11 bases. This CDR3 has 15 residues. V was clipped by 6 bases and J by 1 base; unmatched bases: 3. Germline V gene data show CDR1 as MDHEN and CDR2 as SYDVKM. As DNA, the CDR3 is TGTGCCAGCAGGACTAGCGGGGCCGGCACAGATACGCAGTATTTT. Translated, it gives CASRTSGAGTDTQYF.

This clonotype is categorized as medium-sized. The chain links TRBV12-3 or TRBV12-4 to TRBJ2-2, with TRBD2 matching over 9 bases. J lost 6 bases, V lost 5 bases, and 7 bases had no gene match. The CDR3 loop spans 15 amino acids. CDR3 sequence: CASSPGTSFAGELFF. The CDR3 nucleotides are TGTGCCAGCAGTCCGGGGACTAGCTTTGCCGGGGAGCTGTTTTTT.

This clonotype was recorded many times. The chain recombines TRBV5-1 with TRBJ2-2; 8 nucleotides align to TRBD2. Germline assignment: CDR1 SGHRS and CDR2 YFSETQ. With V trimmed by 4 bases and J by 0 bases, 5 bases remained unmatched. This CDR3 is built from 16 residues. The CDR3 DNA is TGCGCCAGCAGCCCCCCGGGACTAGCGAACACCGGGGAGCTGTTTTTT. Translated, it gives CASSPPGLANTGELFF.

This clonotype was detected ten times or more. The chain carries TRBV11-3 and TRBJ2-3; 8 positions match TRBD1. CDR1 and CDR2 (germline): SGHNT, YENEEA. Germline trimming cut 2 bases from V and 5 bases from J; bases unmatched to any gene: 9. This CDR3 has 16 residues. CDR3 sequence (DNA): TGTGCCAGCAGCTTAAGGTCAGGGGGCAGTGGAGATACGCAGTATTTT. This codes for CASSLRSGGSGDTQYF.

This clonotype was detected ten times or more. The CDR3 sequence: CASSGDTGANVLTF. DNA of the CDR3: TGCGCCAGCAGCGGCGACACTGGGGCCAACGTCCTGACTTTC. The J gene is TRBJ2-6, the V gene TRBV5-1; no firm D call. Germline-derived CDR1 and CDR2 are SGHRS and YFSETQ. The CDR3 is 14 amino acids. The V end lost 4 bases, the J end lost 2 bases, and 7 bases lay between the germline ends.

This clonotype came up many times. The chain carries TRBV3-1 and TRBJ1-5, with TRBD1 identical over 7 bases. This CDR3 has 14 residues. The J segment lost 3 bases and the V segment lost 4 bases, leaving 3 bases of the junction unmatched. The germline V gene has CDR1 LGHDT and CDR2 YNNKEL (reference sequence). CDR3 bases: TGTGCCAGCAGCCTCAGGGGGACCAATCAGCCCCAGCATTTT. It translates to CASSLRGTNQPQHF.

The V gene is TRBV9, the J gene TRBJ2-1, with D perhaps TRBD2 (5 bases). The V end was cut by 0 bases, the J end by 0 bases, with 10 bases between. This CDR3 contains 16 residues. Germline loops: CDR1 SGDLS, CDR2 YYNGEE. CDR3 sequence reads: CASSVAGILSYNEQFF. In DNA form, the CDR3 reads TGTGCCAGCAGCGTAGCCGGGATCCTCTCCTACAATGAGCAGTTCTTC.

This clonotype was recorded at least ten times. The chain recombines TRBV4-1 with TRBJ2-1; maybe TRBD1 (6 bases). Trimming took off 5 bases at V and 5 bases at J, with 19 bases between the two ends. The CDR3 runs 16 residues. The germline gives CDR1 MGHRA, CDR2 YSYEKL. CDR3 region: CASSVRQGNSHNEQFF. In nucleotides, the CDR3 is TGCGCCAGCAGCGTTCGTCAGGGGAATTCTCACAATGAGCAGTTCTTC.

This clonotype was recorded at least ten times. The chain recombines TRBV6-6 with TRBJ2-7, with D unclear. CDR3 size: 12 residues. Trimming took off 2 bases at V and 2 bases at J, with 4 bases between the two ends. Looked up from germline, CDR1 is MNHNY and CDR2 is SVGAGI (reference sequence). In DNA form, the CDR3 reads TGTGCCAGCAGTTACACAGCCTACGAGCAGTACTTC. Its protein product is CASSYTAYEQYF.